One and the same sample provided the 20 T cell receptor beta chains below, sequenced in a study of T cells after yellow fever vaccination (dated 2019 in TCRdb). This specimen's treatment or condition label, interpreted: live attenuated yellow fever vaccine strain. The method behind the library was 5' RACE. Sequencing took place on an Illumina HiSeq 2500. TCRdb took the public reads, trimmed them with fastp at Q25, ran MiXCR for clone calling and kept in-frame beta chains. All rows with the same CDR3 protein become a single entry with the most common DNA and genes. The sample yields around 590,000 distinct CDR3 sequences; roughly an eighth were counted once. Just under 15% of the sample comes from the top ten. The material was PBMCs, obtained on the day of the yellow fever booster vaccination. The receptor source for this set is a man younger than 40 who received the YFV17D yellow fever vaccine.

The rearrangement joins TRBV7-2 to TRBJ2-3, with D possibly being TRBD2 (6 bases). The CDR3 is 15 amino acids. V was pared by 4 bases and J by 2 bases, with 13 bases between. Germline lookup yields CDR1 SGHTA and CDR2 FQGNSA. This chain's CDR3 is CASSYGGLITDTQYF. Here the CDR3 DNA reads TGTGCCAGCAGCTATGGAGGGCTCATCACAGATACGCAGTATTTT.

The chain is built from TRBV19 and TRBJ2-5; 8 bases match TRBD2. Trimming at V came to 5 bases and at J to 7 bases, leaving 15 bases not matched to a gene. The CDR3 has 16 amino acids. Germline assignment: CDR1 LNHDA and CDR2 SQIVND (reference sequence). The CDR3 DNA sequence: TGTGCCAGTAGTTTCACGGAAGCGGGAGTGTCTGGGACCCAGTACTTC. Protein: CASSFTEAGVSGTQYF.

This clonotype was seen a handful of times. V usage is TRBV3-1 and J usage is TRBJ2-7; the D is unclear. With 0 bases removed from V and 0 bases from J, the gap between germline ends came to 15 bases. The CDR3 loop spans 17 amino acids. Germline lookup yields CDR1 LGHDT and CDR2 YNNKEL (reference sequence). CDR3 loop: CASSQELGRGLSYEQYF. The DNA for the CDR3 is TGTGCCAGCAGCCAAGAACTCGGCCGCGGCCTCTCCTACGAGCAGTACTTC.

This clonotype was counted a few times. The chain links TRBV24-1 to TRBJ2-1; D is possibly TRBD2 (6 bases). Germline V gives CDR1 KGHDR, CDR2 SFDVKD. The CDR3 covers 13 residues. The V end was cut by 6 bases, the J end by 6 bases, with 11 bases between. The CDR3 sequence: CATSKTSSNEQFF. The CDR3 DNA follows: TGTGCCACCAGTAAGACTAGTAGCAATGAGCAGTTCTTC.

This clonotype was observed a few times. CDR3 amino acids: CAISESKQGGKNTEAFF. CDR3 DNA sequence: TGTGCCATCAGTGAGTCGAAACAGGGTGGTAAGAACACTGAAGCTTTCTTT. This chain uses TRBV10-3 with TRBJ1-1; D is perhaps TRBD1 (6 bases). V lost 0 bases and J 1 base, leaving 15 bases between the germline ends. Per germline, CDR1 ENHRY and CDR2 SYGVKD. The length of the CDR3 is 17 residues.

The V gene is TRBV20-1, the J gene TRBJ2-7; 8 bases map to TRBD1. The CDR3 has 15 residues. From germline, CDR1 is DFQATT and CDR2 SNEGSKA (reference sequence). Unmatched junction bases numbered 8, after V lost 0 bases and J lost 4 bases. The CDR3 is CSARDSRTGIYEQYF. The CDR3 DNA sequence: TGCAGTGCTAGAGATAGTAGGACAGGGATATACGAGCAGTACTTC.

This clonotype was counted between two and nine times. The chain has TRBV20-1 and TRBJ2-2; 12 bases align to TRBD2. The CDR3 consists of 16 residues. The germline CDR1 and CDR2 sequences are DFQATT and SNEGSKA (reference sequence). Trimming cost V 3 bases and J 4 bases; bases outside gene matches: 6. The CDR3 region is CSARITSGRPTGELFF. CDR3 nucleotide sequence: TGCAGTGCTAGGATTACTAGCGGGAGGCCCACCGGGGAGCTGTTTTTT.

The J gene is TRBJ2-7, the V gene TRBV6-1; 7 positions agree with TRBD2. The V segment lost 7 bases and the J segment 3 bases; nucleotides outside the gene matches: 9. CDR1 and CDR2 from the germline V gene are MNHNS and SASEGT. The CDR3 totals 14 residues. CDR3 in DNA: TGTGCCAGCACACTAAGGCTAGCGGACTACGAGCAGTACTTC. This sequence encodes CASTLRLADYEQYF.

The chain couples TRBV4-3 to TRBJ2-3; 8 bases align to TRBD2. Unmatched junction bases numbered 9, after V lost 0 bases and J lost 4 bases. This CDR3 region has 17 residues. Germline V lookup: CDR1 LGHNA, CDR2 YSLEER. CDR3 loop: CASSQEGTRKSADTQYF. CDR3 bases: TGCGCCAGCAGCCAAGAAGGGACTAGGAAGAGTGCAGATACGCAGTATTTT.

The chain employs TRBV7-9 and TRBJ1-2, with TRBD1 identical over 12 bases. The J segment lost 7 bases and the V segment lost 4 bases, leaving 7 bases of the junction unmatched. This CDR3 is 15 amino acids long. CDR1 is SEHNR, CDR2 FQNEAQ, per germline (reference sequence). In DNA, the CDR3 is TGTGCCAGCAGCTATCTTCCGGGACAGGGGGCTGGCTACACCTTC. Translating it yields CASSYLPGQGAGYTF.

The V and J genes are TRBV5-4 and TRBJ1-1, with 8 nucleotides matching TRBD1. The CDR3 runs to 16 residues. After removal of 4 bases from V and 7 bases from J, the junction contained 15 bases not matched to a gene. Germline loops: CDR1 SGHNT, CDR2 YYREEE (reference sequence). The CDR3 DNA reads TGTGCCAGCAGCCGGGGTACAGGACAGGGCATGGGTGAAGCTTTCTTT. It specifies CASSRGTGQGMGEAFF.

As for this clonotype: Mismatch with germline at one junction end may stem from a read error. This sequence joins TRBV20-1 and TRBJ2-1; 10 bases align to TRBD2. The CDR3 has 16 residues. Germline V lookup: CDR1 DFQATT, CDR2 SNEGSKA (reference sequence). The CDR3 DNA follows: TGCTGTGCCCGTACCCTAGCGGGAGTAGGGGCCAATGAGCAGTTCTTC. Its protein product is CCARTLAGVGANEQFF.

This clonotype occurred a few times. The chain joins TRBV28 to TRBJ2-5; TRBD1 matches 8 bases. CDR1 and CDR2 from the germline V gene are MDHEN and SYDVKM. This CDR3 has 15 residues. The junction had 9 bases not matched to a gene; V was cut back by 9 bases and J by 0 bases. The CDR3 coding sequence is TGTGCCAGTACTGCGACAGGGGAGGACCAAGAGACCCAGTACTTC. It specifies CASTATGEDQETQYF.

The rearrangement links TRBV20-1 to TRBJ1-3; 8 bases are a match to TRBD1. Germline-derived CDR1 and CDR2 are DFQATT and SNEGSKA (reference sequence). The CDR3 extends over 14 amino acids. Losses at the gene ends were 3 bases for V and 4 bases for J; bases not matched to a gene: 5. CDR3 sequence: CSARGDRGGNTIYF. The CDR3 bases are TGCAGTGCTAGGGGAGACAGGGGCGGAAACACCATATATTTT.

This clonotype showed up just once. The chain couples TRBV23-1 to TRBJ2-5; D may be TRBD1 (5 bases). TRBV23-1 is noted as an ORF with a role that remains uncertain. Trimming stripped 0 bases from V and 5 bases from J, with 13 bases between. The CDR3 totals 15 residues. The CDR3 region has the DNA TGCGCCAGCAGTCAATCGGTAGACAGCGAGGAGACCCAGTACTTC. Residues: CASSQSVDSEETQYF.

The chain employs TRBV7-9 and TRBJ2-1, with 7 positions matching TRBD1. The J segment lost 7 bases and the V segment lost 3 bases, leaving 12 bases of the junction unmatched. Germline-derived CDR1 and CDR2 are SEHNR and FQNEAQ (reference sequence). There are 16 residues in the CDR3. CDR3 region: CASSFSSHHRGNEQFF. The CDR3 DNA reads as TGTGCCAGCAGCTTTTCGTCGCACCACAGGGGTAATGAGCAGTTCTTC.

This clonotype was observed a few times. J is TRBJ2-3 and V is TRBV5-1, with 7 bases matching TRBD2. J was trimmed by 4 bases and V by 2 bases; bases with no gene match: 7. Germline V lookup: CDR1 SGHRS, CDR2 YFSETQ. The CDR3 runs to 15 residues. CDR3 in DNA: TGCGCCAGCAGCTTCGGGGAGGGATCATCAGATACGCAGTATTTT. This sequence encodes CASSFGEGSSDTQYF.

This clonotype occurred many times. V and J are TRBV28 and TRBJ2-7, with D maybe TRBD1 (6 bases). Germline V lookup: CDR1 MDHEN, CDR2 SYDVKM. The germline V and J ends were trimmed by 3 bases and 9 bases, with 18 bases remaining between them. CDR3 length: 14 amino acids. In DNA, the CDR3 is TGTGCCAGCAGTTTGGGGCAGGGGATGCCGCCGCAGTACTTC. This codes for CASSLGQGMPPQYF.

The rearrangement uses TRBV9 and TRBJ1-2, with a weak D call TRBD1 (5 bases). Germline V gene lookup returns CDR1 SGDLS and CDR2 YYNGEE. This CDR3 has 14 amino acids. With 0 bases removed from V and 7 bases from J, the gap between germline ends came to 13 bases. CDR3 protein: CASSVESGGSGYTF. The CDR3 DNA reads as TGTGCCAGCAGCGTAGAGAGCGGGGGGTCTGGCTACACCTTC.

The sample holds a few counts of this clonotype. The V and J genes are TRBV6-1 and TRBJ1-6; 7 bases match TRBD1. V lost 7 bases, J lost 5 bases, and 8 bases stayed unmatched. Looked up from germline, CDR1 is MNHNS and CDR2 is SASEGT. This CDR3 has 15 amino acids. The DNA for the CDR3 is TGTGCCAGCACGCTTAAGGGACAGAATAATTCACCCCTCCACTTT. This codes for CASTLKGQNNSPLHF.